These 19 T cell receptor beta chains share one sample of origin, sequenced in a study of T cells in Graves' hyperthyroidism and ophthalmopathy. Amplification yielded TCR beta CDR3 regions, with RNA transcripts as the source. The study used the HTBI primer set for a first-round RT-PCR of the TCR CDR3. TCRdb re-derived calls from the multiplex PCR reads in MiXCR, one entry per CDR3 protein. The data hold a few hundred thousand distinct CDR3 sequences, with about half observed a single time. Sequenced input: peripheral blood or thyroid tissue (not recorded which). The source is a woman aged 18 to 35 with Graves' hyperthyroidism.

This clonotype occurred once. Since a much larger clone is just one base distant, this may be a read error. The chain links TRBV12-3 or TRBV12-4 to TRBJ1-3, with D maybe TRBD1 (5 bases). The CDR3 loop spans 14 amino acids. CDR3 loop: CASSPPAGGSTIYF. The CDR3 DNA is TGTGCCAGCTCACCACCGGCGGGGGGAAGCACCATATATTTT.

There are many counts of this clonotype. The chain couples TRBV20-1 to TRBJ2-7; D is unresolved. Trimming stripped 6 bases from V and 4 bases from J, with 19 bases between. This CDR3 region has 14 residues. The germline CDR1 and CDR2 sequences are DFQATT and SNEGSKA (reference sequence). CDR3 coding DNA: TGCAGTGCCCCCGTCGGGCAGTCTGGGTACGAGCAGTACTTC. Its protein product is CSAPVGQSGYEQYF.

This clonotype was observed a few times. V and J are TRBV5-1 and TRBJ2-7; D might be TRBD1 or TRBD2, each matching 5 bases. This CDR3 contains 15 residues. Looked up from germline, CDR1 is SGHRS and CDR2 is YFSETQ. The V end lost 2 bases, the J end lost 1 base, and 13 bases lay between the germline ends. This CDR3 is CASSFQGERSYEQYF. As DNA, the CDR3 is TGCGCCAGCAGCTTCCAAGGGGAGCGGTCCTACGAGCAGTACTTC.

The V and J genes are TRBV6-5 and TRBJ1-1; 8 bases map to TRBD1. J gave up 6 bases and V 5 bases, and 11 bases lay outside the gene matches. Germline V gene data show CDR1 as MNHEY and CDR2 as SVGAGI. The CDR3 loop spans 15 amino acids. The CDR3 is CASSRGTGPLAEAFF. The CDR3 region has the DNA TGTGCCAGCAGTCGGGGGACAGGCCCTCTGGCTGAAGCTTTCTTT.

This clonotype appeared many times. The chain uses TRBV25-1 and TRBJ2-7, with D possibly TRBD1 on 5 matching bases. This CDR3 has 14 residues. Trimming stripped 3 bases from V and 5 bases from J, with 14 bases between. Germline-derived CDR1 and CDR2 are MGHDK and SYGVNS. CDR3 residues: CASSEQGIPDEQYF. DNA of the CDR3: TGTGCCAGCAGTGAGCAGGGAATCCCCGACGAGCAGTACTTC.

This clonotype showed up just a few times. The CDR3 DNA is TGCGCCAGCAGCCGCTCCCCCGAACCAAGCACCGGGGAGCTGTTTTTT. It encodes CASSRSPEPSTGELFF. The chain joins TRBV4-1 to TRBJ2-2; D is unclear. The CDR3 runs to 16 residues. With 4 bases removed from V and 4 bases from J, the gap between germline ends came to 16 bases. CDR1 and CDR2 from the germline V gene are MGHRA and YSYEKL.

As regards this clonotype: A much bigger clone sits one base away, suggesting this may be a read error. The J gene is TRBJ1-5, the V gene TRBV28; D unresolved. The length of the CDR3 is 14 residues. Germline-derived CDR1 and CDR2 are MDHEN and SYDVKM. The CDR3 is CASSKAYSNRPQHF. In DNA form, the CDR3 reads TGTGCCAGCAGTAAGGCTTATAGCAATCGGCCCCAGCATTTT.

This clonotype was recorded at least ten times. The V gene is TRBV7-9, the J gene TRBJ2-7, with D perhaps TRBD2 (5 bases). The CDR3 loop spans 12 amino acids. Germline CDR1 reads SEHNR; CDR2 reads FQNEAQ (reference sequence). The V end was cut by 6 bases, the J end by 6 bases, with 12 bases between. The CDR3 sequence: CASSREGSEQYF. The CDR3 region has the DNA TGTGCCAGCAGTAGAGAGGGAAGCGAGCAGTACTTC.

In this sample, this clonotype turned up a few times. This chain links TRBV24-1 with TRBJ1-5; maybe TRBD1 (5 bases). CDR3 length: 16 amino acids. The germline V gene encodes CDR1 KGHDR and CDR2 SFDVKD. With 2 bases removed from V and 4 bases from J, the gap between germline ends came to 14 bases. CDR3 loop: CATSDSGRAGNQPQHF. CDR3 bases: TGTGCCACCAGTGATTCGGGCAGGGCAGGGAATCAGCCCCAGCATTTT.

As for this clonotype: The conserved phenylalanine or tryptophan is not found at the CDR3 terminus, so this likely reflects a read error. For the CDR3, the DNA is TGTGCCAGCAAAAATTTACAAGGGGTAGGTGGCTACACCCTC. Encoded protein: CASKNLQGVGGYTL. J is TRBJ1-2 and V is TRBV6-5, with D maybe TRBD1 (5 bases). Germline loops: CDR1 MNHEY, CDR2 SVGAGI. Trimming cost V 7 bases and J 7 bases, with 19 bases left between them. The CDR3 sequence is 14 residues long.

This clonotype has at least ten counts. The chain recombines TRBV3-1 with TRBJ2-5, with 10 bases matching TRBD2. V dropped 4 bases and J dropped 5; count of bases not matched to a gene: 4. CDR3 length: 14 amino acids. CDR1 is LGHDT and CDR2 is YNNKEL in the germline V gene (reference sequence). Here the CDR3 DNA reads TGTGCCAGCAGCCCACGGACTAGCGGCGAGACCCAGTACTTC. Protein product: CASSPRTSGETQYF.

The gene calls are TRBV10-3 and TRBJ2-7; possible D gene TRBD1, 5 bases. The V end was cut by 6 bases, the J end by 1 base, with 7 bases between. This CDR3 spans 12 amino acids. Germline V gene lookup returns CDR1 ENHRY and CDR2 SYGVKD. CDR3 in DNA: TGTGCCATCAGAGGGGATTCCTACGAGCAGTACTTC. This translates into CAIRGDSYEQYF.

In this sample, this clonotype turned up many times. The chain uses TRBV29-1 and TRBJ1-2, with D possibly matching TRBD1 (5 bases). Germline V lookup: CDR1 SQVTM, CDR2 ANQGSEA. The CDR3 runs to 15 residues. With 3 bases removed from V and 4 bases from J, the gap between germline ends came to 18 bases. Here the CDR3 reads CSVDGSGQGSYGYTF. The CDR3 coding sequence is TGCAGCGTTGATGGTTCTGGGCAGGGAAGCTATGGCTACACCTTC. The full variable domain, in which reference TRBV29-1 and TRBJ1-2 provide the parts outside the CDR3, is SAVISQKPSRDICQRGTSLTIQCQVDSQVTMMFWYRQQPGQSLTLIATANQGSEATYESGFVIDKFPISRPNLTFSTLTVSNMSPEDSSIYLCSVDGSGQGSYGYTFGSGTRLTVV.

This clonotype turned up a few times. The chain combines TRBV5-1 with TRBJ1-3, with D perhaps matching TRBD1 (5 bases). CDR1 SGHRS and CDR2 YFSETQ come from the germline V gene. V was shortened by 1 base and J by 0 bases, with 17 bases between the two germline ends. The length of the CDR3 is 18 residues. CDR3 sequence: CASSLWGVGGTSGNTIYF. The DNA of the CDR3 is TGCGCCAGCAGCTTGTGGGGGGTCGGAGGAACCTCTGGAAACACCATATATTTT.

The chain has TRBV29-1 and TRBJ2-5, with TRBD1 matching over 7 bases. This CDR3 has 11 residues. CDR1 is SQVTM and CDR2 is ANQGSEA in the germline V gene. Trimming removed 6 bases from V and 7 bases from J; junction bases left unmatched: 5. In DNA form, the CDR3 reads TGCAGCGTCGGACAGGCAGGGACCCAGTACTTC. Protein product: CSVGQAGTQYF. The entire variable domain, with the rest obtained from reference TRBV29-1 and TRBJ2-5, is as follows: SAVISQKPSRDICQRGTSLTIQCQVDSQVTMMFWYRQQPGQSLTLIATANQGSEATYESGFVIDKFPISRPNLTFSTLTVSNMSPEDSSIYLCSVGQAGTQYFGPGTRLLVL.

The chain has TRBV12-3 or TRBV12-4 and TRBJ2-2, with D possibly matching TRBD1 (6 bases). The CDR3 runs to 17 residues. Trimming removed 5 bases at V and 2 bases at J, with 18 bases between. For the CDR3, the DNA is TGTGCCAGCAGTCCGCCCCCCAGGGGAGTTAACACCGGGGAGCTGTTTTTT. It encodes CASSPPPRGVNTGELFF.

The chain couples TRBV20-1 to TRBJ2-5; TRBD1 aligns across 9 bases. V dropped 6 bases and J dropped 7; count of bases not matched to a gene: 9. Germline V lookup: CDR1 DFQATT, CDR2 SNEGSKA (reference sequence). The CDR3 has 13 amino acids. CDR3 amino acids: CSAPPAGQGTQYF. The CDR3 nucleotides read TGCAGTGCCCCCCCAGCGGGACAGGGGACCCAGTACTTC.

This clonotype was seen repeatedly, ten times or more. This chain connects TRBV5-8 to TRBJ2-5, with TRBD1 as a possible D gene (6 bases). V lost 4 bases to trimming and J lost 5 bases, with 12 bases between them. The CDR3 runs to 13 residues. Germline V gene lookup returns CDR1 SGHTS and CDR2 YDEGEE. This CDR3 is CASSSPRGETQYF. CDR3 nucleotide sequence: TGTGCCAGCAGCAGCCCGAGGGGGGAGACCCAGTACTTC.

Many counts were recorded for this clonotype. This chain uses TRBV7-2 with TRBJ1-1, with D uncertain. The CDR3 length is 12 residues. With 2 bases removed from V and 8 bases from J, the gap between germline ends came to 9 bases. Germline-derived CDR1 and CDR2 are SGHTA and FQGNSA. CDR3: CASSLYSGEAFF. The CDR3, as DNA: TGTGCCAGCAGCTTATATTCGGGGGAAGCTTTCTTT.